This T cell receptor beta chain appears in the sequencing data of a study of vaccination effects on CD4 cells after COVID-19. The ViraFEST assay expanded antigen-specific CD4+ T cells with viral peptide pools before sequencing. On roughly day 10 of culture, CD4+ T cells were separated out. The person had PCR-confirmed SARS-CoV-2 infection between March and December 2020. HIV-1 Nef peptides, pooled, formed the negative control culture. Worth noting for this clone: Its matching antigen is unknown.

Repertoires were generated with immunoSEQ multiplex PCR, while TCRdb's copy carries only in-frame clones and drops some. The profile shows 63,000 or so clones, 73% of them singletons. Study-level results: Clones from infection and from vaccination both contracted markedly late after vaccination.

The material sequenced was CD4+ T cells from PBMCs cultured with HIV peptides, taken before COVID-19 vaccination. Subset described: HIV-1 Nef peptide pool negative control/reference culture. The source is a human donor who had a prior SARS-CoV-2 infection.

This CDR3 is CASSLSTGYQYEQYF. The CDR3 nucleotides are TGCGCCAGCAGCTTATCGACAGGGTACCAGTACGAGCAGTACTTC. This chain uses TRBV5-1 with TRBJ2-7, with 7 bases fitting TRBD1. CDR3 length equals 15 residues. The V segment lost 2 bases and the J segment 4 bases; nucleotides outside the gene matches: 9. Germline lookup yields CDR1 SGHRS and CDR2 YFSETQ.